These T cell receptor beta chains were read from a single sample in a study of blood T cell repertoires in COVID-19. TCRdb's table, derived via immunoSEQ multiplex PCR, lists solely in-frame clones and lacks some. The data show roughly 500,000 clones, approximately 87% seen once. The material sequenced was PBMCs or T cells enriched from blood (not recorded which). These receptors all come from a middle-aged woman who had recovered from COVID-19. CDR3s include the opening cysteine and the closing phenylalanine or tryptophan. A D gene is named only where the DNA matches it firmly. Where a row states a size, it is once, few, many or the class of an expanded clone; other rows omit it.

J: TRBJ2-2
size: once
V: TRBV5-4
D: TRBD1
CDR3: CASSYDRGLGTGELFF
DNA: TGTGCCAGCAGCTACGACAGGGGGCTGGGCACCGGGGAGCTGTTTTTT

J: TRBJ2-1
size: .
V: TRBV5-5
D: .
CDR3: CASSLPRNEQFF
DNA: TGTGCCAGCAGCCTCCCCCGCAATGAGCAGTTCTTC

J: TRBJ1-2
size: .
V: TRBV19
D: .
CDR3: CASTPRGPPTYGYTF
DNA: TGTGCCAGTACCCCGCGGGGGCCTCCCACCTATGGCTACACCTTC

J: TRBJ1-2
size: once
V: TRBV6-5
D: TRBD1
CDR3: CASSQGQGNYGYTF
DNA: TGTGCCAGCAGCCAGGGACAGGGAAACTATGGCTACACCTTC

J: TRBJ1-3
size: .
V: TRBV18
D: TRBD1
CDR3: CASSRQGPGLENTIYF
DNA: TGTGCCAGCTCACGACAGGGCCCGGGTCTGGAAAACACCATATATTTT

J: TRBJ2-7
size: .
V: TRBV25-1
D: .
CDR3: CASSGTYEQYF
DNA: TGTGCCAGCAGTGGCACTTACGAGCAGTACTTC

J: TRBJ2-1
size: .
V: TRBV20-1
D: TRBD2
CDR3: CSASESAGGRNEQFF
DNA: TGCAGTGCTAGTGAGTCTGCGGGAGGGCGGAATGAGCAGTTCTTC

J: TRBJ1-2
size: .
V: TRBV18
D: .
CDR3: CASSRTTGHANYGYTF
DNA: TGTGCCAGCTCACGAACGACGGGACATGCTAACTATGGCTACACCTTC

J: TRBJ1-1
size: .
V: TRBV30
D: .
CDR3: CAWVRGVDTEAFF
DNA: TGTGCCTGGGTCCGGGGTGTGGACACTGAAGCTTTCTTT

J: TRBJ2-7
size: once
V: TRBV6-2/TRBV6-3
D: .
CDR3: CASSYGLVRALEQYF
DNA: TGTGCCAGCAGTTACGGACTCGTCCGGGCCCTCGAGCAGTACTTC

J: TRBJ2-2
size: .
V: TRBV6-2/TRBV6-3
D: .
CDR3: CASSTGINGELFF
DNA: TGTGCCAGCAGTACGGGGATTAACGGGGAGCTGTTTTTT

J: TRBJ1-2
size: .
V: TRBV9
D: .
CDR3: CASSTRGREGYTF
DNA: TGTGCCAGCAGCACCCGCGGCAGGGAAGGCTACACCTTC

J: TRBJ1-2
size: .
V: TRBV3-1/TRBV3-2
D: TRBD1
CDR3: CASSQRWDSFTF
DNA: TGTGCCAGCAGCCAACGATGGGACAGTTTCACCTTC

J: TRBJ1-1
size: .
V: TRBV3-1/TRBV3-2
D: TRBD1
CDR3: CASSQVQGSEAFF
DNA: TGTGCCAGCAGCCAAGTACAGGGGTCTGAAGCTTTCTTT

J: TRBJ1-1
size: .
V: TRBV7-2
D: .
CDR3: CASSHRVSTGISRIEAFF
DNA: TGTGCCAGCAGCCACCGCGTGAGTACAGGGATATCCCGTATTGAAGCTTTCTTT

J: TRBJ2-3
size: .
V: TRBV2
D: TRBD2
CDR3: CASGTTSGRPYF
DNA: TGTGCCAGCGGTACCACTAGCGGGAGACCGTATTTT

J: TRBJ1-1
size: .
V: TRBV7-9
D: .
CDR3: CASSLSSGHLLFF
DNA: TGTGCCAGCAGCTTATCGTCTGGACACTTGCTTTTCTTT

J: TRBJ1-3
size: once
V: TRBV6-5
D: .
CDR3: CASKRRGSGNTIYF
DNA: TGTGCCAGCAAGAGGAGGGGATCTGGAAACACCATATATTTT

J: TRBJ2-7
size: many
V: TRBV6-1
D: .
CDR3: CASSETGVGEQYF
DNA: TGTGCCAGCAGTGAAACCGGGGTAGGCGAGCAGTACTTC